Below, 24 T cell receptor beta chains from the same sample are listed, as sequenced in a study of memory CD8 T cells in hepatitis C reinfection. Time point noted: peak reinfection, 3 to 8 weeks after reinfection detection. Sorted cells were sequenced directly ex vivo without any in vitro expansion. Sequencing was performed with immunoSEQ multiplex PCR; in TCRdb, only in-frame clones are kept and a portion is missing. The sample includes 35,000 to 50,000 clones, around nine tenths of them seen just once. The sequenced sample was naive CD8+ T cells sorted from blood. All receptors derive from a young man with hepatitis C virus infection.

This chain uses TRBV30 with TRBJ2-3; 13 bases line up with TRBD2. Germline loops: CDR1 GTSNPN, CDR2 SVGIG (reference sequence). V lost 0 bases, J lost 6 bases, and 3 bases stayed unmatched. The CDR3 consists of 15 residues. DNA for the CDR3: TGTGCCTGGAGTGTAGGACTAGCGGGGGACGATACGCAGTATTTT. Protein sequence: CAWSVGLAGDDTQYF.

The chain has TRBV9 and TRBJ2-7; 13 bases are a match to TRBD2. Germline V lookup: CDR1 SGDLS, CDR2 YYNGEE. The CDR3 consists of 14 residues. V shed 0 bases and J 6 bases; nucleotides not matched to a gene: 0. This CDR3 is CASSVGLAGGEQYF. CDR3 DNA sequence: TGTGCCAGCAGCGTAGGACTAGCGGGAGGCGAGCAGTACTTC.

V gene TRBV7-2 combines with J gene TRBJ1-2; TRBD1 might be the D (6 bases). CDR3 length: 16 residues. V dropped 3 bases and J dropped 4 bases, with 18 bases sitting between them. The germline CDR1 and CDR2 sequences are SGHTA and FQGNSA. The CDR3 DNA follows: TGTGCCAGCAGCTTCTTGGGTACAGGGCCCTTCTATGGCTACACCTTC. As protein: CASSFLGTGPFYGYTF.

This clone was found once. CDR3 protein: CASRVCPQPQHF. The CDR3 DNA reads as TGTGCCAGCCGAGTTTGCCCTCAGCCCCAGCATTTT. The V call is TRBV11-3, the J call TRBJ1-5; D not resolved. The CDR3 length is 12 residues. With 8 bases removed from V and 6 bases from J, the gap between germline ends came to 11 bases. Germline V gene sequence: CDR1 SGHNT, CDR2 YENEEA.

The chain combines TRBV4-1 with TRBJ2-7, with 7 bases lining up with TRBD2. The CDR3 totals 14 residues. Germline CDR1 and CDR2: MGHRA and YSYEKL. The trim removed 2 bases at V and 5 bases at J, leaving 6 bases unmatched. The CDR3 loop reads CASSQRNRGDEQYF. Written as DNA, the CDR3 is TGCGCCAGCAGCCAAAGGAATCGGGGGGACGAGCAGTACTTC.

This chain connects TRBV19 to TRBJ2-1; TRBD1 matches 7 bases. CDR3 length equals 15 residues. V dropped 1 base and J dropped 3; count of bases not matched to a gene: 3. Germline CDR1 and CDR2: LNHDA and SQIVND (reference sequence). The CDR3, as DNA: TGTGCCAGTAGTATAGTACAGGGGAGCTACAATGAGCAGTTCTTC. It codes for CASSIVQGSYNEQFF.

V gene TRBV9 combines with J gene TRBJ2-1, with 9 bases identical to TRBD1. From germline, CDR1 is SGDLS and CDR2 YYNGEE. CDR3 size: 16 residues. With V trimmed by 4 bases and J by 3 bases, 8 bases remained unmatched. The CDR3 protein is CASSITGTGNYNEQFF. CDR3 nucleotide sequence: TGTGCCAGCAGCATAACCGGGACAGGGAACTACAATGAGCAGTTCTTC.

CDR3 sequence reads: CSVAGTGLEFTDTQYF. The CDR3 DNA is TGCAGCGTGGCCGGGACAGGATTGGAGTTCACAGATACGCAGTATTTT. The chain carries TRBV29-1 and TRBJ2-3, with 8 bases that match TRBD1. The CDR3 covers 16 residues. The V gene end was trimmed by 6 bases and the J gene end by 2 bases; junction bases not matched to a gene: 13. Germline lookup yields CDR1 SQVTM and CDR2 ANQGSEA.

V and J are TRBV14 and TRBJ2-1; 10 bases are a match to TRBD2. The CDR3 consists of 15 residues. V was clipped by 4 bases and J by 7 bases; unmatched bases: 7. Germline loops: CDR1 SGHDN, CDR2 FVKESK. The CDR3 sequence is CASSPIAGGWNEQFF. In DNA, the CDR3 is TGTGCCAGCAGCCCGATAGCGGGAGGATGGAATGAGCAGTTCTTC.

The chain couples TRBV7-9 to TRBJ1-2, with D possibly matching TRBD1 (5 bases). The CDR3 covers 15 residues. Germline CDR1 reads SEHNR; CDR2 reads FQNEAQ (reference sequence). V lost 1 base, J lost 2 bases, and 11 bases lay in between. CDR3 region: CASSLVIAGNYGYTF. In DNA, the CDR3 is TGTGCCAGCAGCTTAGTTATTGCAGGGAACTATGGCTACACCTTC.

The genes are TRBV6-1 and TRBJ2-7, with no clear D. Trimming removed 5 bases from V and 1 base from J, with 9 bases in between. CDR3 length: 13 residues. The V gene's germline CDR1 is MNHNS and CDR2 SASEGT. The CDR3, as DNA: TGTGCCAGCAGTAGCAGCGCTTCCTACGAGCAGTACTTC. Translation: CASSSSASYEQYF.

The V gene is TRBV5-4, the J gene TRBJ1-1; 8 nucleotides align to TRBD1. In germline, CDR1 is SGHNT, CDR2 YYREEE (reference sequence). V trimming: 5 bases; J trimming: 5 bases; junction bases outside the gene matches: 5. The length of the CDR3 is 13 residues. The CDR3 sequence: CASSDRGGTEAFF. CDR3 DNA: TGTGCCAGCAGTGACAGGGGAGGGACTGAAGCTTTCTTT.

V is TRBV11-2 and J is TRBJ2-3, with D uncertain. V was trimmed by 2 bases and J by 5 bases, leaving 14 bases between them. The CDR3 has 15 residues. Germline CDR1 SGHAT, CDR2 FQNNGV. The CDR3 nucleotides are TGTGCCAGCAGCTTAAGGAGCTTTATGGGAGATACGCAGTATTTT. Protein: CASSLRSFMGDTQYF.

The V and J genes are TRBV2 and TRBJ2-7; 7 bases match TRBD2. Trimming cost V 3 bases and J 6 bases; bases outside gene matches: 14. The CDR3 is 16 amino acids. Germline CDR1 reads SNHLY; CDR2 reads FYNNEI. The chain's CDR3 is CASSEGGRAVLAEQYF. DNA of the CDR3: TGTGCCAGCAGTGAGGGGGGGAGAGCCGTACTGGCCGAGCAGTACTTC.

The chain combines TRBV28 with TRBJ1-4; 7 bases match TRBD1. Germline loops: CDR1 MDHEN, CDR2 SYDVKM. This CDR3 region has 15 residues. Unmatched junction bases numbered 4, after V lost 1 base and J lost 5 bases. The DNA for the CDR3 is TGTGCCAGCAGTTTATATGACAGGGTAAATGAAAAACTGTTTTTT. Its protein product is CASSLYDRVNEKLFF.

The chain recombines TRBV7-9 with TRBJ2-7, with 9 bases aligning to TRBD2. Germline V lookup: CDR1 SEHNR, CDR2 FQNEAQ (reference sequence). The length of the CDR3 is 17 residues. The ends lost 6 bases at V and 0 bases at J; junction bases unmatched: 12. CDR3 sequence reads: CASSWGAGGSSSYEQYV. CDR3 coding DNA: TGTGCCAGCAGTTGGGGAGCGGGGGGCTCTAGCTCCTACGAGCAGTACGTC.

The chain uses TRBV6-1 and TRBJ2-7; D call uncertain. CDR1 and CDR2 from the germline V gene are MNHNS and SASEGT. The CDR3 totals 13 residues. Trimming took 4 bases from V and 3 from J, leaving 10 bases between them. CDR3 DNA: TGTGCCAGCAGTGGGTACAGCCTCTACGAGCAGTACGTC. Encoded protein: CASSGYSLYEQYV.

The rearrangement links TRBV6-5 to TRBJ1-5; 9 positions agree with TRBD1. This CDR3 contains 15 residues. With 5 bases clipped from V and 4 bases from J, the junction kept 6 bases outside the gene matches. Germline lookup yields CDR1 MNHEY and CDR2 SVGAGI. The CDR3 nucleotides read TGTGCCAGCAGTCCTATCGGACAGGGGAATCAGCCCCAGCATTTT. Amino acids: CASSPIGQGNQPQHF.

V is TRBV7-9 and J is TRBJ2-7; 7 nucleotides align to TRBD2. CDR3 size: 14 residues. Losses at the gene ends were 1 base for V and 1 base for J; bases not matched to a gene: 1. Germline assignment: CDR1 SEHNR and CDR2 FQNEAQ (reference sequence). For the CDR3, the DNA is TGTGCCAGCAGCTTAGAGCGGGGTTCCTACGAGCAGTACTTC. Amino acids: CASSLERGSYEQYF.

V gene TRBV6-5 combines with J gene TRBJ2-1; maybe TRBD1 (6 bases). CDR1 is MNHEY and CDR2 is SVGAGI in the germline V gene. This CDR3 has 13 amino acids. Trimming removed 0 bases at V and 6 bases at J, with 6 bases between. CDR3 sequence (DNA): TGTGCCAGCAGTTACTCGGGGGCCAATGAGCAGTTCTTC. As protein: CASSYSGANEQFF.

The chain carries TRBV11-2 and TRBJ2-3, with a tentative D call TRBD2 (6 bases). The CDR3 contains 13 residues. V lost 8 bases and J lost 2, with 11 bases in between. Looked up from germline, CDR1 is SGHAT and CDR2 is FQNNGV. The CDR3 sequence: CASAGSPTDTQYF. Written as DNA, the CDR3 is TGTGCCAGCGCGGGGTCCCCCACAGATACGCAGTATTTT.

The J gene is TRBJ2-7, the V gene TRBV27; 7 bases line up with TRBD2. The CDR3 spans 14 residues. V lost 9 bases and J lost 0; bases outside the gene matches: 8. The germline gives CDR1 MNHEY, CDR2 SMNVEV (reference sequence). CDR3 DNA sequence: TGTGCCAGGGGGGGGAGGGAGAGCTCCTACGAGCAGTACTTC. It codes for CARGGRESSYEQYF.

This clone was seen once. Here the CDR3 reads CASSELEGGNQPQHF. CDR3 in DNA: TGCGCCAGCAGTGAGTTAGAGGGAGGCAATCAGCCCCAGCATTTT. The gene calls are TRBV10-2 and TRBJ1-5; no definite D call. The germline V gene encodes CDR1 WSHSY and CDR2 SAAADI. Deletions cut 1 base from V and 2 bases from J, with 9 bases between. This CDR3 has 15 amino acids.

This clone came up once. The chain combines TRBV7-9 with TRBJ2-5, with 13 bases aligning to TRBD2. Losses at the gene ends were 5 bases for V and 5 bases for J; bases not matched to a gene: 5. The CDR3 consists of 15 residues. In germline, CDR1 is SEHNR, CDR2 FQNEAQ (reference sequence). CDR3 sequence: CASSTRLAGGETQYF. The DNA of the CDR3 is TGTGCCAGCAGCACTCGACTAGCGGGAGGTGAGACCCAGTACTTC.